This T cell receptor (beta chain) was observed in a study of graft-versus-host responses after intestinal transplantation. Study context: Every transplant recipient was induced with anti-thymocyte globulin, then maintained on tacrolimus and steroids for roughly 3 years.

Sample time point: postoperative day 105 after intestinal transplantation (dayNNNN = postoperative day). Graft material was processed, releasing intraepithelial and lamina propria lymphocytes. Study outcomes and limitations: GvH clones were found in recipient marrow; some appeared first in ileum or blood. Graft-versus-host to host-versus-graft clonal ratios in allografts were high in patients with graft-donor T cell macrochimerism.

This CDR3 is 15 amino acids long. The germline CDR1 and CDR2 sequences are SGHAT and FQNNGV. Trimming removed 4 bases at V and 0 bases at J, with 13 bases between. Points on this clone: The target antigen is unknown.

Assay: immunoSEQ multiplex PCR; the TCRdb copy retains only in-frame clones and omits some. The repertoire has roughly 3,600 clones, around 75% of them found once; the top ten carry around 7.2%. The receptor was derived from a human patient who received an intestinal transplant, so some T cells may come from the graft donor. The specimen was ileum tissue, collected 105 days after intestinal transplantation. V is TRBV11-2 and J is TRBJ2-7, with D maybe TRBD2 (6 bases). The CDR3 nucleotides read TGTGCCAGCAGCTCACTGGGGAGGAGCTCCTACGAGCAGTACTTC. Translating it yields CASSSLGRSSYEQYF.